Each of the 25 T cell receptor beta chains below was sequenced from the same sample in a study of CD8 T cells in Susac syndrome. Random-hexamer reverse transcription was applied to about 0.45 to 1 ug RNA. TCRdb processed the immunoSEQ multiplex PCR reads anew with MiXCR; each CDR3 protein has one entry. Here the sample spans roughly 89,000 distinct CDR3 sequences, approximately 96% being singletons. The source material was CD8+ T cells from PBMCs. Receptors originate from a human donor with Susac syndrome.

The rearrangement uses TRBV3-1 and TRBJ1-2; no reliable D call. The V end lost 8 bases, the J end lost 5 bases, and 15 bases lay between the germline ends. This CDR3 contains 13 residues. CDR1 and CDR2 from the germline V gene are LGHDT and YNNKEL (reference sequence). This chain's CDR3 is CASAQDHRYGYTF. In DNA form, the CDR3 reads TGTGCCAGCGCGCAGGACCATCGATATGGCTACACCTTC.

The chain uses TRBV6-2 or TRBV6-3 and TRBJ1-5, with D maybe TRBD1 (5 bases). The CDR3 sequence is 15 residues long. Germline CDR1 reads MNHEY; CDR2 reads SVGEGT. Trimming cost V 5 bases and J 7 bases, with 18 bases left between them. The CDR3 loop reads CASSRLRDDIQPQHF. The CDR3 DNA follows: TGTGCCAGCAGTCGTCTCCGGGACGACATCCAGCCCCAGCATTTT.

The J gene is TRBJ1-1, the V gene TRBV20-1, with D perhaps TRBD1 (5 bases). The CDR3 loop spans 14 amino acids. Trimming took 0 bases from V and 4 from J, leaving 12 bases between them. Per the germline V gene, CDR1 is DFQATT and CDR2 is SNEGSKA (reference sequence). The CDR3 DNA reads as TGCAGTGCTAGAGATCGGGGGATATTCACTGAAGCTTTCTTT. This translates into CSARDRGIFTEAFF.

This chain uses TRBV29-1 with TRBJ2-2; 9 bases are a match to TRBD1. CDR1 is SQVTM, CDR2 ANQGSEA, per germline. The CDR3 contains 16 residues. J was trimmed by 0 bases and V by 4 bases; bases with no gene match: 6. The CDR3 loop is CSVVLRDRANTGELFF. CDR3 nucleotide sequence: TGCAGCGTTGTACTTAGGGACAGGGCGAACACCGGGGAGCTGTTTTTT.

Regarding this clonotype: Compared with germline, one end of the junction differs, possibly owing to a read error. CDR3 amino acids: CASSQGTADTQYF. CDR3 nucleotide sequence: TGTGCTAGCAGCCAAGGGACGGCAGATACGCAGTATTTT. The rearrangement links TRBV7-7 to TRBJ2-3, with D perhaps matching TRBD1 or TRBD2 (5 bases each). The CDR3 totals 13 residues. Per germline, CDR1 SSHAT and CDR2 FNYEAQ (reference sequence).

This clonotype has only one observation. The rearrangement uses TRBV2 and TRBJ1-1, with a weak D call TRBD1 (6 bases). Germline V gene sequence: CDR1 SNHLY, CDR2 FYNNEI. V was clipped by 9 bases and J by 0 bases, with 11 bases between them. The CDR3 spans 13 residues. CDR3 nucleotide sequence: TGTGCCAGTAACAGGGAGATGAACACTGAAGCTTTCTTT. It codes for CASNREMNTEAFF.

The chain has TRBV6-5 and TRBJ1-1; no reliable D call. V was trimmed by 2 bases and J by 4 bases, leaving 11 bases between them. The germline V gene has CDR1 MNHEY and CDR2 SVGAGI. The CDR3 extends over 14 amino acids. As DNA, the CDR3 is TGTGCCAGCAGTTACAAGGGTATAAGCACTGAAGCTTTCTTT. Its translation is CASSYKGISTEAFF.

This rearrangement joins TRBV20-1 to TRBJ1-4; the D is unclear. The CDR3 length is 14 residues. Between the trimmed V and J ends, which lost 3 bases and 8 bases, there was a span of 16 bases. CDR1 and CDR2 from the germline V gene are DFQATT and SNEGSKA (reference sequence). The CDR3 bases are TGCAGTGCTAGTCAAGGGTCGGGCGGGGAAAAACTGTTTTTT. Protein product: CSASQGSGGEKLFF.

The chain combines TRBV14 with TRBJ2-1; 7 nucleotides match TRBD2. The CDR3 extends over 18 amino acids. Per the germline V gene, CDR1 is SGHDN and CDR2 is FVKESK. V lost 0 bases, J lost 6 bases, and 14 bases stayed unmatched. CDR3 loop: CASSQELGWRGKINEQFF. The DNA for the CDR3 is TGTGCCAGCAGCCAAGAATTAGGGTGGCGGGGGAAAATCAATGAGCAGTTCTTC.

The chain links TRBV4-3 to TRBJ1-1; D ambiguous. V lost 1 base, J lost 0 bases, and 18 bases lay in between. The CDR3 has 18 amino acids. Germline CDR1 is LGHNA and CDR2 is YSLEER. The CDR3 spells CASSQAEVGNSMNTEAFF. The CDR3 coding sequence is TGCGCCAGCAGCCAAGCTGAGGTGGGGAATTCAATGAACACTGAAGCTTTCTTT.

J is TRBJ1-5 and V is TRBV6-6; D call uncertain. Per germline, CDR1 MNHNY and CDR2 SVGAGI (reference sequence). The CDR3 is made up of 15 amino acids. V lost 2 bases and J 7 bases, leaving 15 bases between the germline ends. Written as DNA, the CDR3 is TGTGCCAGCAGTTACGGAGCAGGCTTCGGGCAGCCCCAGCATTTT. It is translated as CASSYGAGFGQPQHF.

The chain recombines TRBV27 with TRBJ2-7, with D tentatively TRBD1 or TRBD2 (5 bases each). CDR3 length: 10 residues. Trimming shortened V by 8 bases and J by 6 bases, and 8 bases separated the two germline ends. CDR1 is MNHEY, CDR2 SMNVEV, per germline (reference sequence). The CDR3 here is CASGGVEQYF. The CDR3 DNA reads as TGTGCCAGCGGGGGAGTCGAGCAGTACTTC.

The gene calls are TRBV7-3 and TRBJ2-5, with 7 bases aligning to TRBD1. Trimming cost V 4 bases and J 4 bases; bases outside gene matches: 12. CDR1 SGHTA and CDR2 FQGTGA come from the germline V gene. This CDR3 comprises 16 residues. CDR3 in amino acids: CASSSRGTGVGETQYF. In DNA form, the CDR3 reads TGTGCCAGCAGCTCAAGGGGAACAGGGGTAGGAGAGACCCAGTACTTC.

J is TRBJ1-1 and V is TRBV6-2 or TRBV6-3; D is possibly TRBD1 (5 bases). Germline CDR1 and CDR2: MNHEY and SVGEGT. Trimming stripped 5 bases from V and 11 bases from J, with 12 bases between. The CDR3 totals 11 residues. CDR3 loop: CASSPGTVAFF. The CDR3 DNA reads TGTGCCAGCAGTCCCGGGACGGTCGCTTTCTTT.

The rearrangement joins TRBV28 to TRBJ2-7; 9 nucleotides agree with TRBD1. The junction had 11 bases not matched to a gene; V was cut back by 5 bases and J by 3 bases. Germline-derived CDR1 and CDR2 are MDHEN and SYDVKM. This CDR3 comprises 16 residues. Here the CDR3 DNA reads TGTGCCAGCAGTCCAGGAAGGACAGGGGCTTTCTACGAGCAGTACTTC. This encodes CASSPGRTGAFYEQYF.

The chain has TRBV30 and TRBJ1-1; D is undetermined. The CDR3 is made up of 15 amino acids. The germline V and J ends were trimmed by 2 bases and 0 bases, with 13 bases remaining between them. Germline V gene sequence: CDR1 GTSNPN, CDR2 SVGIG (reference sequence). The CDR3 loop reads CAWSTPTQVNTEAFF. The CDR3 nucleotides read TGTGCCTGGAGTACCCCTACCCAGGTGAACACTGAAGCTTTCTTT.

The gene calls are TRBV11-2 and TRBJ2-6, with 9 positions matching TRBD1. Germline V gene data show CDR1 as SGHAT and CDR2 as FQNNGV. This CDR3 spans 19 amino acids. V lost 8 bases, J lost 3 bases, and 17 bases stayed unmatched. The CDR3 coding sequence is TGTGCCAGCCATACCACGCACAGGGGGCCCCATAGTGGGGCCAACGTCCTGACTTTC. This codes for CASHTTHRGPHSGANVLTF.

This rearrangement joins TRBV10-3 to TRBJ2-1; 15 bases are a match to TRBD2. J lost 8 bases, V lost 4 bases, and 12 bases had no gene match. The CDR3 spans 18 residues. Germline CDR1 ENHRY, CDR2 SYGVKD. The CDR3 nucleotides are TGTGCCATCAGTGGGACTAGCGGGGGGGACCAGCACATCGATGAGCAGTTCTTC. Protein: CAISGTSGGDQHIDEQFF.

This sequence joins TRBV2 and TRBJ1-1; no firm D call. In germline, CDR1 is SNHLY, CDR2 FYNNEI. The CDR3 consists of 13 residues. The V gene lost 1 base and the J gene lost 5 bases, with 8 bases spanning the gap. Here the CDR3 reads CASSEGLRTEAFF. The CDR3 region has the DNA TGTGCCAGCAGTGAAGGACTGAGGACTGAAGCTTTCTTT.

The rearrangement uses TRBV20-1 and TRBJ2-7; TRBD2 is a possible D gene (5 bases). V was pared by 5 bases and J by 0 bases, with 14 bases between. Per the germline V gene, CDR1 is DFQATT and CDR2 is SNEGSKA (reference sequence). The CDR3 has 14 amino acids. DNA of the CDR3: TGCAGTGCTCTTCTAGAGCGGAGCTCCTACGAGCAGTACTTC. Protein sequence: CSALLERSSYEQYF.

The chain recombines TRBV20-1 with TRBJ2-1, with D perhaps matching TRBD2 (6 bases). The CDR3 totals 15 residues. From germline, CDR1 is DFQATT and CDR2 SNEGSKA (reference sequence). Trimming cost V 1 base and J 7 bases, with 17 bases left between them. CDR3 loop: CSARGGWGELNEQFF. In DNA form, the CDR3 reads TGCAGTGCTAGAGGTGGATGGGGGGAGCTTAATGAGCAGTTCTTC.

The chain is built from TRBV3-1 and TRBJ2-7; 14 bases map to TRBD2. Germline V gene lookup returns CDR1 LGHDT and CDR2 YNNKEL (reference sequence). The CDR3 loop spans 17 amino acids. Trimming removed 1 base from V and 4 bases from J; junction bases left unmatched: 6. The DNA for the CDR3 is TGTGCCAGCAGCCAAGGACTAGCGGGGGGGCCATCGTACGAGCAGTACTTC. Translated: CASSQGLAGGPSYEQYF.

This chain uses TRBV12-3 or TRBV12-4 with TRBJ2-7, with 7 positions matching TRBD2. V was clipped by 1 base and J by 7 bases; unmatched bases: 4. There are 13 residues in the CDR3. CDR3 nucleotide sequence: TGTGCCAGCAGTTTAGATGGGCGGGGGGAGCAGTACTTC. Protein: CASSLDGRGEQYF.

The chain employs TRBV7-2 and TRBJ2-7; weak D call: TRBD2 (7 bases). Germline CDR1 is SGHTA and CDR2 is FQGNSA. CDR3 length equals 13 residues. Trimming pared 5 bases from V and 3 bases from J, leaving 11 bases between. CDR3 nucleotides: TGTGCCAGCAGCCCCGGGGGGCACTACGAGCAGTACTTC. As protein: CASSPGGHYEQYF. Variable domain in full (rest from reference TRBV7-2 and TRBJ2-7): GAGVSQSPSNKVTEKGKDVELRCDPISGHTALYWYRQSLGQGLEFLIYFQGNSAPDKSGLPSDRFSAERTGGSVSTLTIQRTQQEDSAVYLCASSPGGHYEQYFGPGTRLTVT.

The chain couples TRBV19 to TRBJ2-5, with 8 bases that match TRBD1. Germline CDR1 and CDR2: LNHDA and SQIVND (reference sequence). CDR3 length: 13 amino acids. Germline trimming cut 5 bases from V and 5 bases from J; bases unmatched to any gene: 4. CDR3 nucleotide sequence: TGTGCCAGTAGTGCGCACAGGGGGGAGACCCAGTACTTC. It is translated as CASSAHRGETQYF.